This TCR beta chain comes out of a study of T cells after yellow fever vaccination (dated by TCRdb to about 2019). Regarding the research as a whole: The SMART-Seq v4 Ultra Low Input RNA kit was used to prepare libraries from fractions with low cell numbers. To track T-cell clones before and after primary and booster YFV17D yellow fever vaccination, bulk TCR alpha and beta repertoires were sequenced longitudinally. The cohort comprised two healthy male donors, one aged 18 to 30 and one aged 30 to 40 years. Bulk PBMC replicates and cell subsets were isolated from blood drawn at multiple timepoints before and after both primary and secondary immunization. Here is what the overall study found, with its caveats: A small fraction of clonotypes showed up in both the CD4 and CD8 compartments, probably as a result of convergent recombination. Only a couple of donors were included in the study, so the extent to which the findings can be generalized is limited. Computational filtering was required because FACS-sorted repertoires could contain abundant contaminating clonotypes from the bulk population. Compared with the primary T-cell response, the secondary T-cell response was weaker but faster, peaking on day 5 rather than day 15. After the booster, most of the clones that had expanded following primary vaccination were detected again (almost 98% of CD4 and 80% to 90% of CD8), which suggests that memory was broadly maintained.

The junction carries 14 bases between V and J, which are trimmed by 6 bases and 3 bases respectively. CDR3 length: 13 amino acids, cysteine to phenylalanine. Only the CDR3 part of the read is kept: 39 bases, read in frame from the first base. CDR1 SQVTM and CDR2 ANQGSEA are derived from the germline V gene. The data were produced on an Illumina NovaSeq 6000. TCR cDNA was synthesized by 5'RACE template switching, which introduced a universal primer site and unique molecular identifiers. Priming of cDNA synthesis was performed from both the TCR alpha and TCR beta constant segments. Two PCR steps were used to amplify libraries, with sample barcodes and sequencing adapters being added in the second step. Sequencing of libraries was performed on Illumina HiSeq 2500 (2x100 bp) or NovaSeq (2x150 bp). In the paper's pipeline: Demultiplexing of reads and collapsing into UMI consensus sequences were performed with MIGEC, and V(D)J alignment was carried out with MiXCR. Clonotypes responding to the vaccine were identified with edgeR on replicate PBMC samples, with the criteria of FDR below 0.01 and a log2 fold change above 5 up to day 15. Each bulk clonotype was labeled CD4 or CD8 based on which sequenced repertoire, CD4 or CD8, contained the clonotype at higher abundance. TCRdb reran the public reads through fastp at Q25 and MiXCR, keeping productive beta chains. Each CDR3 protein appears once, grouped with its most common genes and DNA. The V and J calls were not made by the authors but by TCRdb's processing. The sample table records 150,000 to 200,000 distinct CDR3 sequences; approximately 11% of these occur just once. The ten largest clones represent 30% to 45% of the sample.

In the paper's terms, the treatment or condition label means: live attenuated yellow fever vaccine strain. A standard Ficoll-Paque protocol was used to isolate PBMCs from peripheral blood. CD4 and CD8 T-cell fractions were isolated with Dynabeads CD4 and CD8 positive selection kits. TriZol was used to extract RNA from bulk PBMCs, CD4 and CD8 fractions, and dextramer-positive and dextramer-negative fractions. About this clonotype itself: Its antigen is currently not known. No base quality values were provided; no much bigger clone lies one nucleotide off.

In this chain, TRBV29-1 is recombined with TRBJ1-2, with the D gene too uncertain to name. This receptor was identified in a man younger than 35 who received the YFV17D yellow fever vaccine. The material sequenced was CD8+ T cells sorted from PBMCs, taken 15 days after the yellow fever booster vaccination. The nucleotide sequence is given as TGCAGCGTCCCCCGTTCGGGGTACTATGGCTACACCTTC. Its product reads: CSVPRSGYYGYTF.